This T cell receptor (beta chain) appears in the sequencing data of a study of blood T cell repertoires in COVID-19. Profiled with immunoSEQ multiplex PCR; TCRdb holds only in-frame clones, not every one. Found here are approximately 89,000 clones, around 80% of them singletons; the top ten hold roughly a quarter. V lost 3 bases to trimming and J lost 5 bases, with 10 bases between them. CDR3 length: 13 amino acids. Germline V lookup: CDR1 SNHLY, CDR2 FYNNEI. A few counts support this clone. Other DNA sequences within the sample encode an identical CDR3. This chain connects TRBV2 to TRBJ1-2, with a weak D call TRBD1 (6 bases). The source material was peripheral blood. This clonotype originated in a man in his 70s with acute or convalescent COVID-19. CDR3 DNA sequence: TGTGCCAGCAGTGACCTGGGGGCGTATGGCTACACCTTC. The encoded protein is CASSDLGAYGYTF.